This T cell receptor (beta chain) appears in the sequencing data of a study of blood T cell repertoires in COVID-19. In the study overall: T cells, B-cell-depleted T cells, or PBMCs supplied cDNA or gDNA.

Some clones are missing from TCRdb's copy, which holds only in-frame ones; the method was immunoSEQ multiplex PCR. This table has 150,000 or so clones, about 80% appearing once. Ages ranged from about 18 to 89 years, with residence in about 23 US areas. Participants were placed into cohorts based on the clinical history they reported. This receptor was obtained from a woman aged 45 to 65 who had recovered from COVID-19. Sequencing input: PBMCs or T cells enriched from blood (not recorded which).

The CDR3 region has the DNA TGTGCCAGCAGCTTACAGGGTCGGGGGGACACTGAAGCTTTCTTT. Translated, it gives CASSLQGRGDTEAFF. This chain links TRBV5-5 with TRBJ1-1, with TRBD1 as a possible D gene (6 bases). The CDR3 sequence is 15 residues long. Deletions cut 2 bases from V and 3 bases from J, with 14 bases between. Per the germline V gene, CDR1 is SGHKS and CDR2 is YYEKEE (reference sequence).